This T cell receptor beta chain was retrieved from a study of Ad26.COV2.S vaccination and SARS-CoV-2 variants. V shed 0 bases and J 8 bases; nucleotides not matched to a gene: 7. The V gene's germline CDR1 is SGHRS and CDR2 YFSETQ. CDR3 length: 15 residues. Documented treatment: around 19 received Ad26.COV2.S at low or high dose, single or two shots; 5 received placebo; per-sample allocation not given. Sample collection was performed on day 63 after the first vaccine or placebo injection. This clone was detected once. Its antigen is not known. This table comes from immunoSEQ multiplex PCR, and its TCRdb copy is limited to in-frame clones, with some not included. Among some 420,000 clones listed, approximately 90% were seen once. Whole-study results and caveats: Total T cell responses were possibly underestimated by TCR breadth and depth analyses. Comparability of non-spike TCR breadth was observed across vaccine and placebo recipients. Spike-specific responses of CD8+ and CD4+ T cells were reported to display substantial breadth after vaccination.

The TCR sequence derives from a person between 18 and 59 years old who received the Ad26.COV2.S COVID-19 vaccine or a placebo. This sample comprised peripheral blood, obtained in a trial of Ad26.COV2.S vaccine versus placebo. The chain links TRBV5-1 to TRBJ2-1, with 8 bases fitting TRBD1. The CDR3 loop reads CASSLEDRVYDEQFF. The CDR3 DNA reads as TGCGCCAGCAGCTTGGAGGACAGGGTATATGATGAGCAGTTCTTC. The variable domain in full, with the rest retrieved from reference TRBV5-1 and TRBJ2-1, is KAGVTQTPRYLIKTRGQQVTLSCSPISGHRSVSWYQQTPGQGLQFLFEYFSETQRNKGNFPGRFSGRQFSNSRSEMNVSTLELGDSALYLCASSLEDRVYDEQFFGPGTRLTVL.